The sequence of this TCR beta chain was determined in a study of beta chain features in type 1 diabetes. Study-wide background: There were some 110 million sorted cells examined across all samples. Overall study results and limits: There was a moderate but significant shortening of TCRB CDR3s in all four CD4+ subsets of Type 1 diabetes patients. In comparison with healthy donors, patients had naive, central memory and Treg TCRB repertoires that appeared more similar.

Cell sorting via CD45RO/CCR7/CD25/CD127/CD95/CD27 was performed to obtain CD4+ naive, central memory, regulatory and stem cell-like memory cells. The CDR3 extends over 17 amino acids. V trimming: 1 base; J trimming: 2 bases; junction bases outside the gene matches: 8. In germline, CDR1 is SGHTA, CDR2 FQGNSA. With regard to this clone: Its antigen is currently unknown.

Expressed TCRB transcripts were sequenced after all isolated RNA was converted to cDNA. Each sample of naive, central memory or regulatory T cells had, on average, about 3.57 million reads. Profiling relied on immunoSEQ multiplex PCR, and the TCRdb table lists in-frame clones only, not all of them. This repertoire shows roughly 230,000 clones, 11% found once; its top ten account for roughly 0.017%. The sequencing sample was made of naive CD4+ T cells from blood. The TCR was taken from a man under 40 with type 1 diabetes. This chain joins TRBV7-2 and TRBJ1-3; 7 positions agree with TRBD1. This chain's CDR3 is CASSLVLDRATGNTIYF. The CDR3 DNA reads TGTGCCAGCAGCTTAGTGCTCGACAGGGCAACTGGAAACACCATATATTTT.